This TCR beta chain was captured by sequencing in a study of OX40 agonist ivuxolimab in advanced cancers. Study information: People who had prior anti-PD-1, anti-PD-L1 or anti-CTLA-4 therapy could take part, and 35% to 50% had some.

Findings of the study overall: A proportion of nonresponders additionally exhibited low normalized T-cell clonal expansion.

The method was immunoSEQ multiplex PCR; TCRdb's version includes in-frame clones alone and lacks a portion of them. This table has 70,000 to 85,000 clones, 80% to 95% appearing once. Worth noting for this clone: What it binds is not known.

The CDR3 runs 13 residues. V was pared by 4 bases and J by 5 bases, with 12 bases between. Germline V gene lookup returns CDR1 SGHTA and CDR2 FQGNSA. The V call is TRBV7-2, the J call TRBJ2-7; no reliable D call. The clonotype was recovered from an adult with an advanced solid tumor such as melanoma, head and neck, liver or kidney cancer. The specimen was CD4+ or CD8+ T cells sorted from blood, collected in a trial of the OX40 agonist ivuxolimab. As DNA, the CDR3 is TGTGCCAGCAGCTCCTCCTATCTGGACGAGCAGTACTTC. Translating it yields CASSSSYLDEQYF.